These T cell receptor beta chains were read from a single sample in a study of cytomegalovirus exposure and HLA in healthy donors. Assay: immunoSEQ multiplex PCR; the TCRdb copy retains only in-frame clones and omits some. The sample includes 200,000 to 250,000 clones, about 83% of them seen just once. The sample taken for sequencing was PBMCs. The receptor source for this set is a human donor in good health. CDR3s include the opening cysteine and the closing phenylalanine or tryptophan. The order of the fields is D gene, V gene, J gene, clone size, CDR3 DNA, CDR3 protein. The D gene is left open where the match is weak. Clone size is given for some rows only: seen once, a few or many times, or a class if the clone is expanded.

d_call: .
v_call: TRBV29-1
j_call: TRBJ1-1
clone_size: .
cdr3_nt: TGCAGCGTTTCCACAGTGCTTGAAGCTTTCTTT
cdr3_aa: CSVSTVLEAFF

d_call: TRBD2
v_call: TRBV27
j_call: TRBJ2-5
clone_size: .
cdr3_nt: TGTGCCAGCAGTTTATCGTCGGGGGGGGCCCAGTACTTC
cdr3_aa: CASSLSSGGAQYF

d_call: TRBD2
v_call: TRBV9
j_call: TRBJ2-1
clone_size: .
cdr3_nt: TGTGCCAGCAGCGTAGGGTGGACTAGCGGGCTCCTCTCTCACAATGAGCAGTTCTTC
cdr3_aa: CASSVGWTSGLLSHNEQFF

d_call: .
v_call: TRBV15
j_call: TRBJ1-1
clone_size: .
cdr3_nt: TGTGCCACCAGCAGAGATTACGGGGGGAACACTGAAGCTTTCTTT
cdr3_aa: CATSRDYGGNTEAFF

d_call: .
v_call: TRBV10-3
j_call: TRBJ1-3
clone_size: once
cdr3_nt: TGTGCCACCGAGGCAGGGGTAGGCCCTGGAAACACCATATATTTT
cdr3_aa: CATEAGVGPGNTIYF

d_call: TRBD1
v_call: TRBV28
j_call: TRBJ2-7
clone_size: .
cdr3_nt: TGTGCCAGCAGTTGGACAGGGGGCTACGAGCAGTACTTC
cdr3_aa: CASSWTGGYEQYF

d_call: TRBD1
v_call: TRBV9
j_call: TRBJ2-1
clone_size: .
cdr3_nt: TGTGCCAGCAGCGTTCGGACAGGCAACTCCTACAATGAGCAGTTCTTC
cdr3_aa: CASSVRTGNSYNEQFF

d_call: TRBD2
v_call: TRBV4-1
j_call: TRBJ2-1
clone_size: .
cdr3_nt: TGCGCCAGCAGCCTGGCGACTAGCGGGAGGGCCACCGATGAGCAGTTCTTC
cdr3_aa: CASSLATSGRATDEQFF

d_call: .
v_call: TRBV5-4
j_call: TRBJ2-1
clone_size: .
cdr3_nt: TGTGCCAGCAGTCAGGATAAGCTAGCCAGCCTATTGGGTGAGCAGTTCTTC
cdr3_aa: CASSQDKLASLLGEQFF

d_call: TRBD2
v_call: TRBV11-2
j_call: TRBJ2-7
clone_size: .
cdr3_nt: TGTGCCAGCAGCTTAGTCCCAGCGGGAGGGGCCCCTGCCGAGCAGTACTTC
cdr3_aa: CASSLVPAGGAPAEQYF

d_call: .
v_call: TRBV6-5
j_call: TRBJ1-2
clone_size: .
cdr3_nt: TGTGCCAGCAGTCTAGACAGGTCCGGCTACACCTTC
cdr3_aa: CASSLDRSGYTF

d_call: TRBD2
v_call: TRBV27
j_call: TRBJ2-1
clone_size: .
cdr3_nt: TGTGCCAGCAGTTTACCCGAGGTAGCGGGGGACTCCTACAATGAGCAGTTCTTC
cdr3_aa: CASSLPEVAGDSYNEQFF

d_call: TRBD2
v_call: TRBV5-6
j_call: TRBJ2-1
clone_size: .
cdr3_nt: TGTGCCAGCAGCTCACCGGGACTAGCTTACAATGAGCAGTTCTTC
cdr3_aa: CASSSPGLAYNEQFF

d_call: TRBD2
v_call: TRBV7-2
j_call: TRBJ2-2
clone_size: .
cdr3_nt: TGTGCCAGCAGCTTAGATCTTAGCGGGGGACTTGGGGCCGGGGAGCTGTTTTTT
cdr3_aa: CASSLDLSGGLGAGELFF

d_call: .
v_call: TRBV7-2
j_call: TRBJ2-7
clone_size: .
cdr3_nt: TGTGCCAGCAGCTTAGGAGGGGGGGCCCCGCGATTACACTACGAGCAGTACTTC
cdr3_aa: CASSLGGGAPRLHYEQYF

d_call: TRBD2
v_call: TRBV6-5
j_call: TRBJ2-2
clone_size: .
cdr3_nt: TGTGCCAGCAGCCGTAGCGGGATAAGCACCGGGGAGCTGTTTTTT
cdr3_aa: CASSRSGISTGELFF

d_call: .
v_call: TRBV18
j_call: TRBJ2-3
clone_size: once
cdr3_nt: TGTGCCAGCTCACCAGCAGGCACAGATACGCAGTATTTT
cdr3_aa: CASSPAGTDTQYF

d_call: TRBD2
v_call: TRBV7-9
j_call: TRBJ2-2
clone_size: .
cdr3_nt: TGTGCCAGCAGCTTGGGACGGGGCGGGAGAGACACCGGGGAGCTGTTTTTT
cdr3_aa: CASSLGRGGRDTGELFF

d_call: TRBD2
v_call: TRBV7-3
j_call: TRBJ2-2
clone_size: once
cdr3_nt: TGTGCCAGCAGCTTAAAAAGGACTAGCGGGAACACCGGGGAGCTGTTTTTT
cdr3_aa: CASSLKRTSGNTGELFF

d_call: TRBD1
v_call: TRBV9
j_call: TRBJ2-7
clone_size: .
cdr3_nt: TGTGCCAGCAGCGTAGTAGGGACAGGGACCCACGAGCAGTACTTC
cdr3_aa: CASSVVGTGTHEQYF

d_call: TRBD2
v_call: TRBV9
j_call: TRBJ2-2
clone_size: .
cdr3_nt: TGTGCCAGCAGCCCCAGGGTCGGGACTAAAGCCGGGGAGCTGTTTTTT
cdr3_aa: CASSPRVGTKAGELFF

d_call: .
v_call: TRBV5-1
j_call: TRBJ1-2
clone_size: .
cdr3_nt: TGCGCCAGCAGCTTCGGGGGGGGGACTAACTATGGCTACACCTTC
cdr3_aa: CASSFGGGTNYGYTF

d_call: .
v_call: TRBV5-1
j_call: TRBJ1-4
clone_size: .
cdr3_nt: TGCGCCAGCAGCTTGGGTATTTCTTCAGGTACTAATGAAAAACTGTTTTTT
cdr3_aa: CASSLGISSGTNEKLFF

d_call: TRBD2
v_call: TRBV5-1
j_call: TRBJ2-5
clone_size: .
cdr3_nt: TGCGCCAGCAAATCCACCACTAGCGGGGGGACGGAGACCCAGTACTTC
cdr3_aa: CASKSTTSGGTETQYF

d_call: .
v_call: TRBV14
j_call: TRBJ2-7
clone_size: .
cdr3_nt: TGTGCCAGCAGCCAATTTAACACCTACGAGCAGTACTTC
cdr3_aa: CASSQFNTYEQYF

d_call: TRBD2
v_call: TRBV4-1
j_call: TRBJ2-1
clone_size: .
cdr3_nt: TGCGCCAGCAGCCACCCTAGCGGTACCTACAATGAGCAGTTCTTC
cdr3_aa: CASSHPSGTYNEQFF

d_call: TRBD2
v_call: TRBV5-1
j_call: TRBJ2-7
clone_size: .
cdr3_nt: TGCGCCAGCAGCCCGGCGGGGGGGAGATACGAGCAGTACTTC
cdr3_aa: CASSPAGGRYEQYF

d_call: TRBD2
v_call: TRBV6-5
j_call: TRBJ2-5
clone_size: once
cdr3_nt: TGTGCCAGCAAAGTGGGAGGGCCTGGAGAGACCCAGTACTTC
cdr3_aa: CASKVGGPGETQYF

d_call: TRBD1
v_call: TRBV9
j_call: TRBJ1-4
clone_size: once
cdr3_nt: TGTGCCAGCAGCGCAGAACAGGGGGCCAGGGAAAAACTGTTTTTT
cdr3_aa: CASSAEQGAREKLFF

d_call: .
v_call: TRBV6-6
j_call: TRBJ2-5
clone_size: .
cdr3_nt: TGTGCCAGCAGTTACTTGCGGCAGGGTGACCAGTACTTC
cdr3_aa: CASSYLRQGDQYF

d_call: TRBD1
v_call: TRBV28
j_call: TRBJ2-7
clone_size: .
cdr3_nt: TGTGCCAGCAGTACGGGACAGACCCACTACGAGCAGTACTTC
cdr3_aa: CASSTGQTHYEQYF

d_call: TRBD2
v_call: TRBV6-6
j_call: TRBJ2-7
clone_size: .
cdr3_nt: TGTGCCAGCAGACTCCCGGGACTAGCGGCTTACGAGCAGTACTTC
cdr3_aa: CASRLPGLAAYEQYF

d_call: TRBD1
v_call: TRBV13
j_call: TRBJ2-3
clone_size: .
cdr3_nt: TGTGCCAGCAGCTATGGACAGGCACTCGAGACAGATACGCAGTATTTT
cdr3_aa: CASSYGQALETDTQYF

d_call: TRBD2
v_call: TRBV30
j_call: TRBJ2-1
clone_size: once
cdr3_nt: TGTGCCTGGAGTGTAATTGTCCCGGGACTAGGGCCCTCCCTAACCTACAATGAGCAGTTCTTC
cdr3_aa: CAWSVIVPGLGPSLTYNEQFF

d_call: .
v_call: TRBV25-1
j_call: TRBJ2-7
clone_size: .
cdr3_nt: TGTGCCAGCAGCCCAACAGGGCAAGGAAACGAGCAGTACTTC
cdr3_aa: CASSPTGQGNEQYF

d_call: .
v_call: TRBV5-5
j_call: TRBJ1-1
clone_size: .
cdr3_nt: TGTGCCAGCAGCTTGGGCGCGGGCCTGAACACTGAAGCTTTCTTT
cdr3_aa: CASSLGAGLNTEAFF

d_call: .
v_call: TRBV29-1
j_call: TRBJ2-1
clone_size: few
cdr3_nt: TGCAGCGTTTTCACTGAACGGGAAGGCTCCTACAATGAGCAGTTCTTC
cdr3_aa: CSVFTEREGSYNEQFF

d_call: TRBD1
v_call: TRBV11-2
j_call: TRBJ2-5
clone_size: .
cdr3_nt: TGTGCCAGCAGGGGGACAGCACAAGAGACCCAGTACTTC
cdr3_aa: CASRGTAQETQYF

d_call: .
v_call: TRBV11-2
j_call: TRBJ2-7
clone_size: .
cdr3_nt: TGTGCCAGCAGCTTACAGGGCTACGAGCAGTACTTC
cdr3_aa: CASSLQGYEQYF

d_call: .
v_call: TRBV9
j_call: TRBJ1-5
clone_size: once
cdr3_nt: TGTGCCAGCAGCGTTGAACAGGGAGATCAGCCCCAGCATTTT
cdr3_aa: CASSVEQGDQPQHF

d_call: .
v_call: TRBV5-6
j_call: TRBJ2-1
clone_size: .
cdr3_nt: TGTGCCAGCAGCTCGGGGGGGACAGTTCCCTACAATGAGCAGTTCTTC
cdr3_aa: CASSSGGTVPYNEQFF